This T cell receptor beta chain was captured by sequencing in a study of cytomegalovirus exposure and HLA in healthy donors. CDR1 MNHNS and CDR2 SASEGT come from the germline V gene. J lost 0 bases, V lost 7 bases, and 3 bases had no gene match. The CDR3 loop spans 14 amino acids. As to this clone: Its target is unknown.

PCR amplification relied on 60 Vbeta primers (plus 13 Jbeta primers). Libraries were prepared by immunoSEQ multiplex PCR; TCRdb keeps only in-frame clonotypes and omits some of them. Of about 150,000 clones in the sample, 84% were seen once. General observations from the study: Reports indicate that TCR beta sequences accurately predicted the HLA-A and HLA-B alleles of most subjects. TRBV6-2, TRBV6-3 and some other V segments were unresolvable in 87-base-pair reads. TCR beta chain V- and J-gene trimming was linked, in a later analysis, to a missense variant in DCLRE1C. The classifier reportedly diagnosed cytomegalovirus status with high specificity and sensitivity.

The chain couples TRBV6-1 to TRBJ2-1; TRBD2 aligns across 7 bases. The sequenced sample was PBMCs. The source is a man aged 18 to 29 in good health and CMV-seronegative. CDR3 bases: TGTGCCAGCATACTAGCGAGCTCCTACAATGAGCAGTTCTTC. Its protein product is CASILASSYNEQFF.